This TCR beta chain appears in the sequencing data of a study of blood T cells in healthy people across ages. Study-level results: TCR beta diversity per million T cells fell roughly linearly with age.

Together with a sample-barcoded 5' primer, a J-beta primer mix was included in a second PCR lasting about 7 to 11 cycles. MiXCR, applied by TCRdb to the 5' RACE reads, yields one record per CDR3 protein. This sample has fewer than 2,000,000 distinct CDR3 sequences, with more than 35% found just once. Germline CDR1 is SGHTA and CDR2 is FQGNSA. Trimming stripped 5 bases from V and 8 bases from J, with 15 bases between. The CDR3 consists of 13 residues. This clonotype occurred a few times. No antigen is known for it. Sequencing used blood. The gene calls are TRBV7-2 and TRBJ1-2; D is uncertain. This receptor was obtained from a human donor in good health. CDR3 coding DNA: TGTGCCAGCAGCCCGCGGGGTCTATGGGGCTACACCTTC. It is translated as CASSPRGLWGYTF.